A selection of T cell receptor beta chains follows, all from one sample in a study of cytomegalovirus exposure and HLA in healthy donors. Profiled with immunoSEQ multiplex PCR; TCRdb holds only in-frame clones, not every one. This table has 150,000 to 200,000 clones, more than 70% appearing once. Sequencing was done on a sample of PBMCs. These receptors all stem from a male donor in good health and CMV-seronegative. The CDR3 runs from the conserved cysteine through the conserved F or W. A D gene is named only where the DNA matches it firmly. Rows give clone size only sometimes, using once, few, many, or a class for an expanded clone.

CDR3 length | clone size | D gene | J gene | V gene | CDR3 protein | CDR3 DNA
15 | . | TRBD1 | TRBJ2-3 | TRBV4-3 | CASSQGQGYTDTQYF | TGCGCCAGCAGCCAAGGACAGGGATACACAGATACGCAGTATTTT
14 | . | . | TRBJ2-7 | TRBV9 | CASSVGGRTYEQYF | TGTGCCAGCAGCGTAGGGGGCCGAACCTACGAGCAGTACTTC
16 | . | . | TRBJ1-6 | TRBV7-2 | CASSREGDLGLTPLHF | TGTGCCAGCAGCCGCGAGGGGGATTTGGGCTTAACACCCCTCCACTTT
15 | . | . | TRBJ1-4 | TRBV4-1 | CASSARESPNEKLFF | TGCGCCAGCAGCGCCCGGGAGTCCCCGAATGAAAAACTGTTTTTT
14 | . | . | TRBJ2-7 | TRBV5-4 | CASSETGRLDEQYF | TGTGCCAGCAGCGAGACAGGCAGGTTGGACGAGCAGTACTTC
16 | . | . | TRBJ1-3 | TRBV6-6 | CASSTKQIPSGNTIYF | TGTGCCAGCAGTACCAAACAGATTCCCTCTGGAAACACCATATATTTT
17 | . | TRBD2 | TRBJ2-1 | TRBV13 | CASSLRGGADFYNEQFF | TGTGCCAGCAGCTTACGGGGGGGGGCCGACTTCTACAATGAGCAGTTCTTC
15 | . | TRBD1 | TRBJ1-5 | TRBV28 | CASSRSDRYNQPQHF | TGTGCCAGCAGTCGATCGGACAGGTACAATCAGCCCCAGCATTTT
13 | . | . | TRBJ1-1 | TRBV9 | CASAGILGTEAFF | TGTGCCAGCGCCGGGATCCTAGGCACTGAAGCTTTCTTT
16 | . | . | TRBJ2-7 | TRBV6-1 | CASSEVSGPGTYEQYF | TGTGCCAGCAGTGAAGTTTCAGGGCCGGGTACCTACGAGCAGTACTTC
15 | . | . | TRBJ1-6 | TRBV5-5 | CASSLGASGNSPLHF | TGTGCCAGCAGCTTGGGAGCGAGCGGGAATTCACCCCTCCACTTT
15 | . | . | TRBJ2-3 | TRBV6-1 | CASSDTAADTDTQYF | TGTGCCAGCAGTGATACGGCGGCAGACACAGATACGCAGTATTTT
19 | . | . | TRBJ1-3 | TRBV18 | CASSPVNDYRFSSGNTIYF | TGTGCCAGCTCACCAGTAAATGATTACAGGTTTAGCTCTGGAAACACCATATATTTT
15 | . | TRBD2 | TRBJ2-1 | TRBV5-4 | CASSSPGLDYNEQFF | TGTGCCAGCAGCTCTCCGGGACTAGACTACAATGAGCAGTTCTTC
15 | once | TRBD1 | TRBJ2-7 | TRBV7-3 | CASSHTGTGVSEQYF | TGTGCCAGCAGCCATACCGGGACAGGGGTATCCGAGCAGTACTTC
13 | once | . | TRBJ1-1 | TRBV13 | CASSLLLEGVAFF | TGTGCCAGCAGCTTACTACTCGAGGGTGTAGCTTTCTTT
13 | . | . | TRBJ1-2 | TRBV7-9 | CSSSPRADPSYTF | TGTTCCAGCAGCCCGAGGGCCGACCCGAGCTACACCTTC
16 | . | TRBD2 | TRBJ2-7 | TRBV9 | CASSGRIAGGSYEQYF | TGTGCCAGCAGCGGACGAATAGCGGGAGGTTCCTACGAGCAGTACTTC
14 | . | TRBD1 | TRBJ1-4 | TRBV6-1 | CASLTGDLNEKLFF | TGTGCCAGCCTCACAGGGGACCTTAATGAAAAACTGTTTTTT
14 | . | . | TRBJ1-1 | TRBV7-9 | CASSLVGANTEAFF | TGTGCCAGCAGCTTAGTGGGGGCGAACACTGAAGCTTTCTTT
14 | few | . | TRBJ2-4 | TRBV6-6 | CASSYSDRKNIQYF | TGTGCCAGCAGTTACTCGGACAGAAAAAACATTCAGTACTTC
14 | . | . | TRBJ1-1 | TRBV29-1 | CSVEDRVGGTEAFF | TGCAGCGTTGAAGACCGCGTGGGAGGCACTGAAGCTTTCTTT
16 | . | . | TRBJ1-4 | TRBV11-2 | CASSSGGRTVNEKLFF | TGTGCCAGCAGCTCAGGCGGGCGGACGGTAAATGAAAAACTGTTTTTT
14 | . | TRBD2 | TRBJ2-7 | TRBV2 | CASSSAAGRYEQYF | TGTGCCAGCAGTTCCGCAGCGGGGAGATACGAGCAGTACTTC
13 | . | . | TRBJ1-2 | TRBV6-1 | CASRKDSNYGYTF | TGTGCCAGCAGGAAAGACAGCAACTATGGCTACACCTTC
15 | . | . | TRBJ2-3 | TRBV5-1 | CASSLVQIPTDTQYF | TGCGCCAGCAGCTTGGTCCAGATTCCTACAGATACGCAGTATTTT
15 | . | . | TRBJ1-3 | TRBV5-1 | CASSLGGDVGNTIYF | TGCGCCAGCAGCTTGGGCGGGGACGTGGGAAACACCATATATTTT
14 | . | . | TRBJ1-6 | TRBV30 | CAWSVLQGGSPLHF | TGTGCCTGGAGTGTACTTCAGGGCGGTTCACCCCTCCACTTT
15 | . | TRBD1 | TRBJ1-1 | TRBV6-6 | CASTDRGQGYTEAFF | TGTGCCAGCACCGACAGGGGACAGGGGTACACTGAAGCTTTCTTT
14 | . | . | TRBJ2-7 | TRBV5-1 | CASSLATGAYEQYF | TGCGCCAGCAGCTTGGCCACAGGAGCCTACGAGCAGTACTTC
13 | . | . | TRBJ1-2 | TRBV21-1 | CASSGQGKSGYTF | TGTGCCAGCAGCGGACAGGGGAAATCGGGCTACACCTTC
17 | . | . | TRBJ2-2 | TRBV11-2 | CASSLDPRQSLFGELFF | TGTGCCAGCAGCTTAGATCCGAGACAAAGCTTGTTCGGGGAGCTGTTTTTT
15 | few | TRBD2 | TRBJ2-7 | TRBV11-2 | CASSQRDHFQYEQYF | TGTGCCAGCAGCCAGCGGGACCATTTCCAATACGAGCAGTACTTC
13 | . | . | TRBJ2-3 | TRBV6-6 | CATRTPSTDTQYF | TGTGCCACCCGGACACCCAGCACAGATACGCAGTATTTT
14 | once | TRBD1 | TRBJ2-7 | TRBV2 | CASSDETGGWEQYF | TGTGCCAGCAGTGATGAGACAGGGGGGTGGGAGCAGTACTTC
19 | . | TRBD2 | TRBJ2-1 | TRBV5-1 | CASSLRRFEERGGRNEQFF | TGCGCCAGCAGCTTGCGAAGATTTGAAGAGCGGGGGGGCCGCAATGAGCAGTTCTTC
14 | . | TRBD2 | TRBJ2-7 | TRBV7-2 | CASSYSGRVHEQYF | TGTGCCAGCAGCTATAGCGGGAGGGTTCACGAGCAGTACTTC
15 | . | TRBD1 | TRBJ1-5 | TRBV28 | CASTGTDYSNQPQHF | TGTGCCAGCACCGGGACAGATTATAGCAATCAGCCCCAGCATTTT
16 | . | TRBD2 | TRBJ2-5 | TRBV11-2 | CASSAGTSGGGETQYF | TGTGCCAGCAGCGCCGGGACTAGCGGGGGTGGGGAGACCCAGTACTTC
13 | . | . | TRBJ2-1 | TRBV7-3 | CASRETNSNEQFF | TGTGCCAGCAGAGAGACTAATTCCAATGAGCAGTTCTTC
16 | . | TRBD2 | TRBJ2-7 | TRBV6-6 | CASIESEGLAPYEQYF | TGTGCCAGCATCGAAAGCGAGGGACTAGCTCCCTACGAGCAGTACTTC